This T cell receptor beta chain was sequenced for a study of PD-1 blockade in classical Hodgkin lymphoma. General observations from the study: Newly diagnosed patients reportedly trailed healthy donors in baseline TCR diversity. Still unresolved is the cause of the repertoire differences, which may be disease activity or prior therapy.

Trimming cost V 4 bases and J 1 base; bases outside gene matches: 5. The germline V gene encodes CDR1 MNHEY and CDR2 SVGAGI. The CDR3 is 15 amino acids. TCRdb keeps only in-frame clones here, not all; method: immunoSEQ multiplex PCR. The sample lists about 9,300 clones; 91% were seen once. As to this clone: Its antigen is not known.

Time point of the sample: newly diagnosed, previously untreated cHL patient sample. Magnetic negative selection of thawed PBMCs yielded the CD8+ T cells. Newly diagnosed, untreated classical Hodgkin lymphoma PBMCs served as comparison. Sequencing used CD8+ T cells from blood. This sequence originates from a human donor with classical Hodgkin lymphoma. The rearrangement joins TRBV6-5 to TRBJ1-1, with 8 bases lining up with TRBD1. The CDR3: CASSWTGSGNTEAFF. The DNA for the CDR3 is TGTGCCAGCAGTTGGACAGGGAGTGGGAACACTGAAGCTTTCTTT.